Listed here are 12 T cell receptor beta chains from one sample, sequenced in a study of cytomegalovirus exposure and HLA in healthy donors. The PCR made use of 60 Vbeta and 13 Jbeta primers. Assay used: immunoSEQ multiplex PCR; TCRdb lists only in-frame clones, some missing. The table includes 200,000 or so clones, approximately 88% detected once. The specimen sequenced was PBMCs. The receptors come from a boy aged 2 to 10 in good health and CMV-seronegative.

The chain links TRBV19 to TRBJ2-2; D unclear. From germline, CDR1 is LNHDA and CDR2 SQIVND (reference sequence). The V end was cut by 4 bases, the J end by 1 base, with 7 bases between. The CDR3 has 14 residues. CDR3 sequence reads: CASSKTLNTGELFF. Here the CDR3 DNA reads TGTGCCAGTAGTAAGACTCTGAACACCGGGGAGCTGTTTTTT. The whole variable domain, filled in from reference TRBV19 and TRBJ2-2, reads DGGITQSPKYLFRKEGQNVTLSCEQNLNHDAMYWYRQDPGQGLRLIYYSQIVNDFQKGDIAEGYSVSREKKESFPLTVTSAQKNPTAFYLCASSKTLNTGELFFGEGSRLTVL.

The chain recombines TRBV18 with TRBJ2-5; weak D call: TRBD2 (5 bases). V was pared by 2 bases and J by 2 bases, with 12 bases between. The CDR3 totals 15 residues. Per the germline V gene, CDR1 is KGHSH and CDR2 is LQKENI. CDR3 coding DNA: TGTGCCAGCTCACCAGGCTCTACGGGACAAGAGACCCAGTACTTC. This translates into CASSPGSTGQETQYF. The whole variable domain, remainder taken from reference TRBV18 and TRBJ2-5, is NAGVMQNPRHLVRRRGQEARLRCSPMKGHSHVYWYRQLPEEGLKFMVYLQKENIIDESGMPKERFSAEFPKEGPSILRIQQVVRGDSAAYFCASSPGSTGQETQYFGPGTRLLVL.

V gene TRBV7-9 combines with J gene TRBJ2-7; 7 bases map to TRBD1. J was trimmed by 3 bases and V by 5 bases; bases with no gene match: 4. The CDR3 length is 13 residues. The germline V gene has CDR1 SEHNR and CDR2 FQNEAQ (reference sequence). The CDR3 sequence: CASSPRQGYEQYF. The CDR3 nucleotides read TGTGCCAGCAGCCCTCGACAGGGCTACGAGCAGTACTTC.

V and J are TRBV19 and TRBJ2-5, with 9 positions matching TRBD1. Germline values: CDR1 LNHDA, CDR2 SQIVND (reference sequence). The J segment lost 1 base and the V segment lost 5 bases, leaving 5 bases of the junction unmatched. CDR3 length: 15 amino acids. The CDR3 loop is CASSQRDRAQETQYF. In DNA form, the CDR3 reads TGTGCCAGTAGTCAGCGGGACAGGGCCCAAGAGACCCAGTACTTC.

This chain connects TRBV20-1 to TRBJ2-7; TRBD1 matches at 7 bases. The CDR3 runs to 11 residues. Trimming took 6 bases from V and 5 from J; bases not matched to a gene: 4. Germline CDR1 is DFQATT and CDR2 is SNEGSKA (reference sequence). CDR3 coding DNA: TGCAGTGCCAGGACAGGCCACGAGCAGTACTTC. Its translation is CSARTGHEQYF.

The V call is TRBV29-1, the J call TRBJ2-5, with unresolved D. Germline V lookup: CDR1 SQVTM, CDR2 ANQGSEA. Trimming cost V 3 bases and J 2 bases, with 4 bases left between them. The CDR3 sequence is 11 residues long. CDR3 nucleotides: TGCAGCGTTGAGGCTCAAGAGACCCAGTACTTC. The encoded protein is CSVEAQETQYF. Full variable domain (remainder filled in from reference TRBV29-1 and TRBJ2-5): SAVISQKPSRDICQRGTSLTIQCQVDSQVTMMFWYRQQPGQSLTLIATANQGSEATYESGFVIDKFPISRPNLTFSTLTVSNMSPEDSSIYLCSVEAQETQYFGPGTRLLVL.

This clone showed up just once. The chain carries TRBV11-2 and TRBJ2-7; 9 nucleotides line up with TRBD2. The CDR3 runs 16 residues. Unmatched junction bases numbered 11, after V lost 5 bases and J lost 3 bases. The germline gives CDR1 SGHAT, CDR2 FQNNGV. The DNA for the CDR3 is TGTGCCAGCAGCCCCAGTCGTGCGGGGGGGCTCTACGAGCAGTACTTC. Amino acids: CASSPSRAGGLYEQYF.

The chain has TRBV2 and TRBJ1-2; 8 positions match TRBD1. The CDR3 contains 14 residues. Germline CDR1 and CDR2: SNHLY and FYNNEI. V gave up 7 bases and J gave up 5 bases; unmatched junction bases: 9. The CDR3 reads CASNRQGSGYGYTF. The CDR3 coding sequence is TGTGCCAGCAACCGACAGGGGAGTGGATATGGCTACACCTTC.

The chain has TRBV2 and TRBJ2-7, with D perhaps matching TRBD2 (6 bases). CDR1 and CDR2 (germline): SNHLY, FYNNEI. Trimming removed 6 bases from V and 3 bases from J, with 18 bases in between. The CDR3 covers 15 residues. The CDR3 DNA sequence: TGTGCCAGCAGCAGTGGGGTGGGACTGTTCTACGAGCAGTACTTC. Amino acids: CASSSGVGLFYEQYF.

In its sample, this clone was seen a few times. The CDR3 DNA is TGTGCCAGCAGTGGATCCCCGAAGCGGGTAACCTACGAGCAGTACTTC. This codes for CASSGSPKRVTYEQYF. The J gene is TRBJ2-7, the V gene TRBV2; D possibly corresponds to TRBD2 (6 bases). Germline V lookup: CDR1 SNHLY, CDR2 FYNNEI. This CDR3 comprises 16 residues. Trimming cost V 4 bases and J 2 bases, with 18 bases left between them.

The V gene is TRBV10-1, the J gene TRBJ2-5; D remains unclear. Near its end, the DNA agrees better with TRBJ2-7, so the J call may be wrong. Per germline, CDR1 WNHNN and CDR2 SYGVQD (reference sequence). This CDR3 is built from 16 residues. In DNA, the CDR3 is TGCGCCAGCAGTGGCCTTGTGTGTGCTATTCCCTACGAGCAGTACTTC. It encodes CASSGLVCAIPYEQYF.

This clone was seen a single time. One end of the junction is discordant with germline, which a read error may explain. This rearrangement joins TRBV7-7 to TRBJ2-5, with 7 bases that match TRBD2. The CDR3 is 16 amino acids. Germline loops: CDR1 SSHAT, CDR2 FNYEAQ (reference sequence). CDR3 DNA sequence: TGTGCTAGCACCCGGAGCGCGGGAGAGGGGTTAGAGACCCAGTACTTC. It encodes CASTRSAGEGLETQYF.